This paragraph reports one T cell receptor beta chain. The antigen is undetermined. This sample was included in a study of breast tumors, draining lymph nodes, adjacent tissues. Trimming at V came to 4 bases and at J to 4 bases, leaving 0 bases not matched to a gene. Germline loops: CDR1 ENHRY, CDR2 SYGVKD. The CDR3 covers 13 residues. Study conclusions and caveats: Tumor TCR diversity was below lymph nodes but above nontumor tissue. Most tumor T cells seemingly derive from lymph node, then expand in tumor. That most tumor T cells come from lymph nodes remained unproven.

TCRdb re-called the multiplex PCR reads with MiXCR, one entry per CDR3 protein. The data contain approximately 200,000 distinct CDR3 sequences, approximately 31% of them singletons. Samples came from axillary lymph nodes draining the breast cancer. The source material was axillary lymph node tissue. This sequence originates from a female donor with breast cancer. Some clones in this sample may be carry-over from other donors' samples. The rearrangement links TRBV10-3 to TRBJ2-5; 10 bases agree with TRBD1. The CDR3 DNA is TGTGCCATCAGTGGGGACAGGGGAGAGACCCAGTACTTC. Protein product: CAISGDRGETQYF.